The 10 T cell receptor beta chains below all came from one sample that was sequenced in a study of T cell responses to AZD1222 COVID-19 vaccine. The repertoire was sequenced with immunoSEQ multiplex PCR; TCRdb's copy has only in-frame clones and lacks some. The sample holds around 140,000 clones, roughly 85% seen once. The sample in question was peripheral blood, obtained 28 days after the second dose of the MenACWY control vaccine. These receptors originate from an adult who received the MenACWY meningococcal vaccine as a control.

The chain employs TRBV21-1 and TRBJ1-5. TRBV21-1 is recorded as a pseudogene. This CDR3 comprises 16 residues. CDR3 residues: CASSKAPGVGNQPQHF. CDR3 bases: TGTGCCAGCAGCAAAGCGCCCGGGGTTGGCAATCAGCCCCAGCATTTT.

The V gene is TRBV7-2, the J gene TRBJ2-2; tentatively, D is TRBD1 or TRBD2 (7 bases each). Germline-derived CDR1 and CDR2 are SGHTA and FQGNSA. Trimming removed 5 bases from V and 7 bases from J, with 20 bases in between. The CDR3 runs to 16 residues. CDR3 loop: CASSPRGRELVGELFF. The CDR3 bases are TGTGCCAGCAGCCCGAGGGGGCGGGAGTTGGTCGGGGAGCTGTTTTTT.

Here the CDR3 DNA reads TGTGCCAGCCTTATGGGGGTGGCAGATACGCAGTATTTT. It encodes CASLMGVADTQYF. The V call is TRBV5-4, the J call TRBJ2-3; either TRBD1 or TRBD2 may supply D (5 bases each). Germline CDR1 and CDR2: SGHNT and YYREEE (reference sequence). V dropped 7 bases and J dropped 4 bases, with 13 bases sitting between them. The CDR3 is made up of 13 amino acids. The full variable domain, with the rest looked up from reference TRBV5-4 and TRBJ2-3, is ETGVTQSPTHLIKTRGQQVTLRCSSQSGHNTVSWYQQALGQGPQFIFQYYREEENGRGNFPPRFSGLQFPNYSSELNVNALELDDSALYLCASLMGVADTQYFGPGTRLTVL.

The rearrangement links TRBV7-3 to TRBJ2-5; 9 positions agree with TRBD1. This CDR3 comprises 15 residues. Losses at the gene ends were 4 bases for V and 4 bases for J; bases not matched to a gene: 7. The germline V gene has CDR1 SGHTA and CDR2 FQGTGA. This chain's CDR3 is CASSSGQGRGETQYF. The CDR3 region has the DNA TGTGCCAGCAGCTCGGGACAGGGAAGGGGAGAGACCCAGTACTTC. Drawing the rest from reference TRBV7-3 and TRBJ2-5, the complete variable domain is GAGVSQTPSNKVTEKGKYVELRCDPISGHTALYWYRQSLGQGPEFLIYFQGTGAADDSGLPNDRFFAVRPEGSVSTLKIQRTERGDSAVYLCASSSGQGRGETQYFGPGTRLLVL.

Of note for this clone: Other DNA sequences in this sample translate to the same CDR3. The chain has TRBV18 and TRBJ2-6; the match to TRBD1 covers 9 bases. The CDR3 sequence is 18 residues long. The germline CDR1 and CDR2 sequences are KGHSH and LQKENI. V was pared by 3 bases and J by 0 bases, with 6 bases of the junction left unmatched. In nucleotides, the CDR3 is TGTGCCAGCTCACCTCGGGGACAGGGAACCTCTGGGGCCAACGTCCTGACTTTC. This translates into CASSPRGQGTSGANVLTF. Combining the CDR3 with reference TRBV18 and TRBJ2-6 gives the whole variable domain NAGVMQNPRHLVRRRGQEARLRCSPMKGHSHVYWYRQLPEEGLKFMVYLQKENIIDESGMPKERFSAEFPKEGPSILRIQQVVRGDSAAYFCASSPRGQGTSGANVLTFGAGSRLTVL.

The chain joins TRBV5-1 to TRBJ2-3; 7 bases are shared with TRBD2. With 0 bases clipped from V and 4 bases from J, the junction kept 2 bases outside the gene matches. The CDR3 is made up of 14 amino acids. CDR1 and CDR2 (germline): SGHRS, YFSETQ. The CDR3 is CASSLGLAADTQYF. Here the CDR3 DNA reads TGCGCCAGCAGCTTGGGTCTAGCGGCAGATACGCAGTATTTT.

The rearrangement uses TRBV7-3 and TRBJ2-2; D unclear. V was trimmed by 5 bases and J by 5 bases, leaving 15 bases between them. Germline CDR1 reads SGHTA; CDR2 reads FQGTGA. The CDR3 length is 15 residues. The CDR3 DNA sequence: TGTGCCAGCAGCCGACTTGTGAGAGGAACCGGGGAGCTGTTTTTT. Amino acid sequence: CASSRLVRGTGELFF.

CDR3 DNA: TGTGCCAGCAGCCGAGGGGACAGGAGCACCGGGGAGCTGTTTTTT. The encoded protein is CASSRGDRSTGELFF. The gene calls are TRBV9 and TRBJ2-2, with 8 bases that match TRBD1. The CDR3 has 15 amino acids. V gave up 4 bases and J gave up 4 bases; unmatched junction bases: 6. CDR1 and CDR2 from the germline V gene are SGDLS and YYNGEE.

V and J are TRBV15 and TRBJ2-3; the match to TRBD1 covers 7 bases. Germline V gene lookup returns CDR1 LNHNV and CDR2 YYDKDF (reference sequence). V trimming: 7 bases; J trimming: 5 bases; junction bases outside the gene matches: 12. The CDR3 totals 15 residues. The CDR3 loop is CATIQARGLGDTQYF. CDR3 sequence (DNA): TGTGCCACCATACAGGCCAGGGGGTTGGGAGATACGCAGTATTTT.

V gene TRBV3-1 (or the pseudogene TRBV3-2) combines with J gene TRBJ1-2; D may be TRBD1 (5 bases). Germline assignment: CDR1 LGHDT and CDR2 YNNKEL (reference sequence). The CDR3 loop spans 13 amino acids. The germline V and J ends were trimmed by 4 bases and 7 bases, with 13 bases remaining between them. CDR3 nucleotides: TGTGCCAGCAGCCTTGAGCCGACAGTTGGCTACACCTTC. Protein: CASSLEPTVGYTF.